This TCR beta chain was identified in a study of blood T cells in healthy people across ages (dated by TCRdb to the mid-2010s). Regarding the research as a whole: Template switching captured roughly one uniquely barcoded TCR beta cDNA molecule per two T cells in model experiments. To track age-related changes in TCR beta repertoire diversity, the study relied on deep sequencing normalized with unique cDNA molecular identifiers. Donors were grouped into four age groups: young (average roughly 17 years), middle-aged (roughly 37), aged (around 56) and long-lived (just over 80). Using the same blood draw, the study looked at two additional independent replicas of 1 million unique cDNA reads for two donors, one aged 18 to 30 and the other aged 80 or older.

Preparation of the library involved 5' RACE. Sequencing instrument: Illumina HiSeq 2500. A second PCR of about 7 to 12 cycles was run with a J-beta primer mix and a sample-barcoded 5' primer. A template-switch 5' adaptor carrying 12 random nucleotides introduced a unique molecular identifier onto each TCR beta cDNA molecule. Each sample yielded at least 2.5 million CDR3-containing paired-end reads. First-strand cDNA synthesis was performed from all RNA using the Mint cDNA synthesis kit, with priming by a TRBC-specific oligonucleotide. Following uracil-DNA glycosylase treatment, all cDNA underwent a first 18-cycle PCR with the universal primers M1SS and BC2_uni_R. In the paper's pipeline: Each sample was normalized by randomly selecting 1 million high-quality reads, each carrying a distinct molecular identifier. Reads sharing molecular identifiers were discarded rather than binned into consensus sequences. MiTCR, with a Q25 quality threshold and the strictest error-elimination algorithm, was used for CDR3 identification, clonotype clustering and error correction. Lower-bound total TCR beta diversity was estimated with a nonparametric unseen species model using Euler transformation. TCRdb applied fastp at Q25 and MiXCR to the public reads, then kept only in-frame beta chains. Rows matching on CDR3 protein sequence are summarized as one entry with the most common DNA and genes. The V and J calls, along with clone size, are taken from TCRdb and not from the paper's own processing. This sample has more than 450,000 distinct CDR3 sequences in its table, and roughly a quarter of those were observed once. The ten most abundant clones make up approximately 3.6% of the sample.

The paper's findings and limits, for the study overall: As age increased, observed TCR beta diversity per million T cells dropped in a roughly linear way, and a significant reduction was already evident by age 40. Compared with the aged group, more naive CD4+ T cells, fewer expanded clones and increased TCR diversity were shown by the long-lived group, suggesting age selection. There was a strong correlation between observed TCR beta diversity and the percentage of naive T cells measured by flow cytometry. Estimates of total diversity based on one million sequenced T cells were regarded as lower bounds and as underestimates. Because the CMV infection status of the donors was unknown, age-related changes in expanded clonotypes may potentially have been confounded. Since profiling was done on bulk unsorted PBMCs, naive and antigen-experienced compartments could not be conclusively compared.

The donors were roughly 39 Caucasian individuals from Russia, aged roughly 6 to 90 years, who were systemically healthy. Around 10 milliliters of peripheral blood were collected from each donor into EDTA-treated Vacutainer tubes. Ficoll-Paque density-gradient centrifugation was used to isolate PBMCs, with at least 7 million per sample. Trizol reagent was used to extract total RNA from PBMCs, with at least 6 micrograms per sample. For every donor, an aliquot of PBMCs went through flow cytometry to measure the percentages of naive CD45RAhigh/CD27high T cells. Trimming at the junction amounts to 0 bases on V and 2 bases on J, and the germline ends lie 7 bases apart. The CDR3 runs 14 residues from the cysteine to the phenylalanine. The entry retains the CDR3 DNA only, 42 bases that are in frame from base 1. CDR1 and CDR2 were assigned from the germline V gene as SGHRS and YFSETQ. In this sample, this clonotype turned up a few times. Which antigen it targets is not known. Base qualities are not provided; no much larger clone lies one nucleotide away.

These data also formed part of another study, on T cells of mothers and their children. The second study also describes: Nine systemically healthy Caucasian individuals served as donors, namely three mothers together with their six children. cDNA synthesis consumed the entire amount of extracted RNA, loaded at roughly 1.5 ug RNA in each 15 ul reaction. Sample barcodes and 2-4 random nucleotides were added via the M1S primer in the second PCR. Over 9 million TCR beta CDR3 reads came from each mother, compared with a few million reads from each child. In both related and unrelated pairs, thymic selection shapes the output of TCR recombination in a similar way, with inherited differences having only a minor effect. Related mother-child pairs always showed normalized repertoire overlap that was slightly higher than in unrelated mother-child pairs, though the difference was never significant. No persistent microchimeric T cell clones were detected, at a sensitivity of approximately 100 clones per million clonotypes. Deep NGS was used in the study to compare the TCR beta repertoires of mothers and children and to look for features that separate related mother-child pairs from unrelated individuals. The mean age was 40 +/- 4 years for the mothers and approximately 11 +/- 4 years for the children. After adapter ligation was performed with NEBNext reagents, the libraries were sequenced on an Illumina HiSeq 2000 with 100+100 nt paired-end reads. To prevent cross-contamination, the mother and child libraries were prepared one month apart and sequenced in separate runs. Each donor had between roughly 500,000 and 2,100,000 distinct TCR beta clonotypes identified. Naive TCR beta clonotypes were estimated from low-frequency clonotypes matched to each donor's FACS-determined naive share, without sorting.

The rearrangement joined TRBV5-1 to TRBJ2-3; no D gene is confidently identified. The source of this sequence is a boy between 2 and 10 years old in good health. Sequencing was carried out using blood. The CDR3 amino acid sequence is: CASSLEGHTDTQYF. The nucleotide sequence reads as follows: TGCGCCAGCAGCTTGGAGGGCCACACAGATACGCAGTATTTT. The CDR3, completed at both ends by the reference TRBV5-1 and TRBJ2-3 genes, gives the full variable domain KAGVTQTPRYLIKTRGQQVTLSCSPISGHRSVSWYQQTPGQGLQFLFEYFSETQRNKGNFPGRFSGRQFSNSRSEMNVSTLELGDSALYLCASSLEGHTDTQYFGPGTRLTVL.